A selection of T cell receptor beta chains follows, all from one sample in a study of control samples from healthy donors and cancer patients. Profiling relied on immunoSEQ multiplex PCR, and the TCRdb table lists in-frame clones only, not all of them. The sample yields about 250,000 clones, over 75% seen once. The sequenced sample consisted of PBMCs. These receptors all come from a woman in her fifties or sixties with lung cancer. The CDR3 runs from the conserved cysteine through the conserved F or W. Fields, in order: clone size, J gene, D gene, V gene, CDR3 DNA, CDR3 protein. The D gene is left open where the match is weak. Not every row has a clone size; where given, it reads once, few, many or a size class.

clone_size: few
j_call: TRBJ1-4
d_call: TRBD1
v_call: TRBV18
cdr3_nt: TGTGCCAGCTCACCACGGGACAGCGATAATGAAAAACTGTTTTTT
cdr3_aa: CASSPRDSDNEKLFF

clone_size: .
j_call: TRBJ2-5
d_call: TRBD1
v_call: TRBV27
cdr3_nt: TGTGCCAGCAGTTCCGACCCATGGACAGGGAAAGAGACCCAGTACTTC
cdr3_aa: CASSSDPWTGKETQYF

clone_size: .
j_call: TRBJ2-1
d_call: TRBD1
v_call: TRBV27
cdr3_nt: TGTGCCAGCAGTTTTCATAACGGGACAGCCCAGTTCTTC
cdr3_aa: CASSFHNGTAQFF

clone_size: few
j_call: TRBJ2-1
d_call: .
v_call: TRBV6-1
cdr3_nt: TGTGCCAGCAGTGAAAGGCGGGGTAATGAGCAGTTCTTC
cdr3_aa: CASSERRGNEQFF

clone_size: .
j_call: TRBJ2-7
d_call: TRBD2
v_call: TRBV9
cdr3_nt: TGTGCCAGCAGCCCCCACTCAGGACTAGCGGGGGAGTATCGCTACGAGCAGTACTTC
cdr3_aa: CASSPHSGLAGEYRYEQYF

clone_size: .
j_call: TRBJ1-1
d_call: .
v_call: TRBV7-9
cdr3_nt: TGTGCCAGCAGCTTAGAATCTGGCAGCAGGGTGATCTTT
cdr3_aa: CASSLESGSRVIF

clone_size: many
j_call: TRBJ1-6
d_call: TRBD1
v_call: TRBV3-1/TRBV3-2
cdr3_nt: TGTGCCAGCAGCGCGGGACAGGGGGAACGCTCACCCCTCCACTTT
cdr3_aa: CASSAGQGERSPLHF

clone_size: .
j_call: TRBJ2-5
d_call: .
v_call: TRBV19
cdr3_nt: TGTGCCAGTAGGCCAATCGGCGCCCGGTGGGAGACCCAGTACTTC
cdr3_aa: CASRPIGARWETQYF

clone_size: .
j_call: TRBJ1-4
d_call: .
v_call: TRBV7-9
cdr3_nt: TGTGCCAGCAGCTTAGCGCACGGGGGGAAACTGTTTTTT
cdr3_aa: CASSLAHGGKLFF

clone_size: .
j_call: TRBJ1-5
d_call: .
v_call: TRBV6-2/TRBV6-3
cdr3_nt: TGTGCCAGCAGTTACGGCTTCACTAGCAATCAGCCCCAGCATTTT
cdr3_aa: CASSYGFTSNQPQHF

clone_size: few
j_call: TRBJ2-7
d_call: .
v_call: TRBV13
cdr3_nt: TGTGCCAGCAGCTCCCGACAGAGCTCGGGGCAGTACTTC
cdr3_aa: CASSSRQSSGQYF

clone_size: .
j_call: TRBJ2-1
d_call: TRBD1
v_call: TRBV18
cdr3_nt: TGTGCCAGCTCACCCCGGGACAGGCATGAGCAGTTCTTC
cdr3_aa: CASSPRDRHEQFF

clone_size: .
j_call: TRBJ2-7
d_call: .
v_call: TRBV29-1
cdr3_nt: TGCAGCGTTGAAGATCAAGGGTCTCGACCCTACGAGCAGTACTTC
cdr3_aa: CSVEDQGSRPYEQYF

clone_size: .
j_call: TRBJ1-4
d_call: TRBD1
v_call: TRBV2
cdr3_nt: TGTGCCAGCAACCTGGACAGGAGCAATGAAAAACTGTTTTTT
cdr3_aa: CASNLDRSNEKLFF

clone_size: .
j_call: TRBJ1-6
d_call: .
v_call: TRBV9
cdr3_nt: TGTGCCAGCAGCGTAGAACCAGACTTTAATTCACCCCTCCACTTT
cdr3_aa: CASSVEPDFNSPLHF

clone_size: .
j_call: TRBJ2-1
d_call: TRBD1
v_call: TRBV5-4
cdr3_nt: TGTGCCAGCAGCTTACAGGGGGGCAATGAGCAGTTCTTC
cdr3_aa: CASSLQGGNEQFF

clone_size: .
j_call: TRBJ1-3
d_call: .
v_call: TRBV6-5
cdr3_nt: TGTGCCAGCAGCCCCGGGACAAACTCTGGAAACACCATATATTTT
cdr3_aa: CASSPGTNSGNTIYF

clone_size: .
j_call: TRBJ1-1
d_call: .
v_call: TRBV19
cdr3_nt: TGTGCCAGTAGTTCGCCGCCGGGGGAAGGAGCTTTCTTT
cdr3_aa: CASSSPPGEGAFF

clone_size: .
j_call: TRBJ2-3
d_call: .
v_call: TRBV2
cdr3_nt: TGTGCCAGCAGGGGCGGCCCTAGCACAGATACGCAGTATTTT
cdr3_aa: CASRGGPSTDTQYF

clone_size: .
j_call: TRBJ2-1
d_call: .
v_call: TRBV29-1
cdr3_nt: TGCAGCGTCATGGCTTACAATGAGCAGTTCTTC
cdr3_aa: CSVMAYNEQFF

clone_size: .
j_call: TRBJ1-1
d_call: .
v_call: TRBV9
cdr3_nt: TGTGCCAGCAGTGCCCCCTGGTCTGAAGCTTTCTTT
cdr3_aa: CASSAPWSEAFF

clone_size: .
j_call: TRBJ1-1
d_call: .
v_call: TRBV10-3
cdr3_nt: TGTGCCATCAGTGATGGAGTCGGAGAAAGTCCCACTGAAGCTTTCTTT
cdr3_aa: CAISDGVGESPTEAFF

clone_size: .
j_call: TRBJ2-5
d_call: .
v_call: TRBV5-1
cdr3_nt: TGCGCCAGCAGCCGGGAAGCAGCGTTGTACCAAGAGACCCAGTACTTC
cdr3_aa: CASSREAALYQETQYF

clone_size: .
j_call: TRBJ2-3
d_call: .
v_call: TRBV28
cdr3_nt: TGTGCCGGGCCTAGGGCTAGCCGCACAGATACGCAGTATTTT
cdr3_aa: CAGPRASRTDTQYF

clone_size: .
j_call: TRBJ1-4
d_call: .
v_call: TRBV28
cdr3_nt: TGTGCCAGCAGTTTGGCCCGGGGGAATGAAAAACTGTTTTTT
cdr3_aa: CASSLARGNEKLFF

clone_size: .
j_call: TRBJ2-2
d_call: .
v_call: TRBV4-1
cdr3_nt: TGCGCCAGCAGCCAAGAGTCGACGGGTCCCGAGGAGCTGTTTTTT
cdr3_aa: CASSQESTGPEELFF

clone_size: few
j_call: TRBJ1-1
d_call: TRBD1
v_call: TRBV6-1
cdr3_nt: TGTGCCAGCAGTGAAGGAACAGGGGGACAAGAAGCTTTCTTT
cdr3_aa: CASSEGTGGQEAFF

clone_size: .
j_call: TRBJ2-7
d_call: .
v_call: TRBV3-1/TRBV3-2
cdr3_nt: TGTGCCAGCAGCCGCCGCTCCTACGAGCAGTACTTC
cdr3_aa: CASSRRSYEQYF

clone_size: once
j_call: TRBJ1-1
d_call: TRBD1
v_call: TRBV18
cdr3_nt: TGTGCCAGCTCACCACTGGACAGGGACACTGAAGCTTTCTTT
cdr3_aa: CASSPLDRDTEAFF

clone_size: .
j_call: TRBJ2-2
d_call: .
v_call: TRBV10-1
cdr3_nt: TGCGCCAGCAGTGAGATGGCGACCGGGGAGCTGTTTTTT
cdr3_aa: CASSEMATGELFF

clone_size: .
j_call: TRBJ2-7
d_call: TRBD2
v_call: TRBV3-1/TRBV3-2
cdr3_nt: TGTGCCAGCAGCCAAGCCGCTAGCGGGAGTGGCTACGAGCAGTACTTC
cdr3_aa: CASSQAASGSGYEQYF

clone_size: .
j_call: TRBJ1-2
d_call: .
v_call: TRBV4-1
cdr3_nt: TGCGCCAGCAGCCTTAGTGGGGACTCTGGCTACACCTTC
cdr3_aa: CASSLSGDSGYTF

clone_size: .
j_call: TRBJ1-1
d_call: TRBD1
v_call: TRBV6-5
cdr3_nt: TGTGCCAGCAGTAGACGACAGGGAAGCACTGAAGCTTTCTTT
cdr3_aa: CASSRRQGSTEAFF

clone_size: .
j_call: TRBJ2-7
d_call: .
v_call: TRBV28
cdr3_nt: TGTGCCAGCAGTTTTCCCTCGGCAGACTACGAGCAGTACTTC
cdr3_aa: CASSFPSADYEQYF

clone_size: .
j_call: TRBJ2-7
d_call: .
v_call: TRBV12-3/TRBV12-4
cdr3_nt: TGTGCCAGCAGTCAGAGCTACGAGCAGTACTTC
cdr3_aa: CASSQSYEQYF

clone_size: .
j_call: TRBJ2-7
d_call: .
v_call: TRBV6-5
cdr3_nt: TGTGCCACCCTCGACTCCTACGAGCAGTACTTC
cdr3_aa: CATLDSYEQYF

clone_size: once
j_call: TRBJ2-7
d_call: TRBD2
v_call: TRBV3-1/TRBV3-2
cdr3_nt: TGTGCCAGCAGCGGACTAGCTTGGGAGCAGTACTTC
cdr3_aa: CASSGLAWEQYF

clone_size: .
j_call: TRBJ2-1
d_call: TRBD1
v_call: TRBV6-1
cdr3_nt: TGTGCCAGCAGTGAAAGGGGACAGGGTGGGGGTGAGCAGTTCTTC
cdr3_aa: CASSERGQGGGEQFF

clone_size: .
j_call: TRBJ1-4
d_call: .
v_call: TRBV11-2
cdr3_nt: TGTGCCAGCAGCTCCGAGGCAGGGAGGACTAATGAAAAACTGTTTTTT
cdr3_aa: CASSSEAGRTNEKLFF